One T cell receptor beta chain is described in this entry. By its share of the sample, this clonotype is large (0.1 to 1%). Its antigen is still unknown. Base-call qualities are not available, and no considerably larger clone is one nucleotide away. The data were taken from a study of circulating CD8 cells and anti-PD-1 response in melanoma (TCRdb year 2020). Looking at the study overall: Nivolumab was given to patients intravenously at 3 mg/kg every 2 weeks. The melanoma cohort included about 13 patients, of whom seven received anti-PD-1 as first-line therapy and six had previously received targeted therapy or immunotherapy. Patients with complete or partial responses were classified as responders, and patients with stable or progressive disease (RECIST v1.1) were classified as non-responders. The TCR repertoire analysis included some 11 melanoma patients, of whom 7 were non-responders and 4 were responders. In on-treatment samples, a biotinylated anti-human IgG4 antibody was used to detect PD-1.

Sequencing relied on a NextSeq 500. The QIAseq Immune Repertoire RNA Library Kit, Human TCR Panel, was used to prepare TCR libraries from 15 ng of total RNA. The TCR libraries were sequenced on an Illumina NextSeq using a Mid Output V2 kit and asymmetric 261x41 paired-end reads. Every TCR library was diluted to 4 to 4.5 nM, then pooled, denatured and loaded at roughly 0.94 pM. The original pipeline was this. The QIAGEN GeneGlobe Data Analysis Center was used to process TCR FASTQ files, and downstream analysis was done in R 3.5.2. Clonality was calculated as one minus the Shannon entropy normalized by the log of the number of unique productive sequences. For each subset, Fisher exact tests at 5% FDR were used to find TRA or TRB clonotypes whose abundance differed between baseline and M1. Differentially abundant clonotypes were grouped as emerging, expanding, contracting or non-expanding/contracting. Morisita's overlap index was used to measure repertoire overlap between patients. TCRdb trimmed the raw reads at Q25, called clones with MiXCR and kept productive beta chains. Each entry merges the rows of one CDR3 protein and shows their most common DNA and genes. Here the V and J calls rest on TCRdb's processing, not on the authors' analysis. The table for this sample lists 750 to 800 distinct CDR3 sequences; around 6.8% of them were counted only once. Clones ranked in the top ten supply about 30% of the sample.

Spanning cysteine to phenylalanine, the CDR3 consists of 14 amino acids. Only the CDR3 part of the read is kept: 42 bases, read in frame from the first base. Looking up the germline V gene (reference sequence) yields CDR1 SGHKS and CDR2 YYEKEE. Here V drops 0 bases and J drops 5 bases, and the junction holds 2 bases not matched to any gene. Broader findings and caveats from the paper: Only baseline and M1 samples, drawn from a small cohort with few responders, went into the published TCR repertoire comparisons. Because material was limited, most experiments were generally run without replicates. Tumor material was not accessible, so tumor reactivity was assessed by peptide assays on expanded sorted subsets instead. Repertoires were largely private between subsets, with under 7.5% of TRB clonotypes shared at M1; sharing was highest between DPOS and TIGIT. The DNEG repertoire had the highest diversity, the PD-1 and DPOS repertoires had similar and higher clonality, and the TIGIT repertoires had the lowest diversity. The cohort included both treatment-naive and previously treated patients, and the authors noted that this mix could influence results.

Using a BD FACSAria II cell sorter, four subsets defined by PD-1 and/or TIGIT were sorted from live CD3+CD8+TCRalphabeta+ cells. Circulating CD8 T cells were sorted into four subsets by PD-1 and TIGIT expression to characterize their relevance to anti-PD-1 therapy response. For each sorted CD8 T-cell subset, both the TCR alpha and TCR beta chains were sequenced. Peripheral blood was collected before the first anti-PD-1 injection, after two injections and after four injections. Ficoll gradient centrifugation was used to isolate PBMCs right away. Until use, PBMCs were cryopreserved in liquid nitrogen in RPMI containing roughly 20% FCS and approximately 9.2% DMSO. After thawing, PBMCs were stained with a viability dye plus antibodies against CD3, CD8alpha, TCRalphabeta, PD-1 and TIGIT. The RNeasy Kit was used to extract total RNA, and all samples had a RIN greater than 7.

The TCR was taken from a human donor with melanoma. The sample in question was CD8+ T cells from PBMCs, obtained at baseline or after one month of anti-PD-1 therapy (not recorded which). The chain couples TRBV5-5 to TRBJ2-7; 10 central bases correspond to TRBD1. CDR3 reads: CASSLGTGGNEQYF. At the DNA level, the sequence is TGTGCCAGCAGCTTGGGGACAGGGGGTAACGAGCAGTACTTC.